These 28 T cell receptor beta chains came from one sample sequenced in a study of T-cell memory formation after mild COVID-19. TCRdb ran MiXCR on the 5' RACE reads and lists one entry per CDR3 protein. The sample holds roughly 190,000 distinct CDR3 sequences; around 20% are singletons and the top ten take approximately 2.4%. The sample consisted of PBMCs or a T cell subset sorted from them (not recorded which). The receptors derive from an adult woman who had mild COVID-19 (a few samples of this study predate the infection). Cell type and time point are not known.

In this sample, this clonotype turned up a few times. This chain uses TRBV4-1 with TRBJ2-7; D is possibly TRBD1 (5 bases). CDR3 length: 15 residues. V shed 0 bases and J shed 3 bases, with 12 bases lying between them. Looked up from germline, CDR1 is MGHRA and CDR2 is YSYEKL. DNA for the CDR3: TGCGCCAGCAGCCAAGATGGCCAGGGTCTCTACGAGCAGTACTTC. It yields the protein CASSQDGQGLYEQYF.

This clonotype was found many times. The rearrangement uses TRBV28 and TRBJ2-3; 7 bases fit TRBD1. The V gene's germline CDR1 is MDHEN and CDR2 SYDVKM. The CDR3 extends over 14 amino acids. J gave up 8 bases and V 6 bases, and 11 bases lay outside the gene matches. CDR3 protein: CASSPGGPRPTQYF. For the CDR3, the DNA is TGTGCCAGCAGCCCAGGGGGACCTCGGCCTACGCAGTATTTT. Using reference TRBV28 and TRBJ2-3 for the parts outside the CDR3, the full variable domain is DVKVTQSSRYLVKRTGEKVFLECVQDMDHENMFWYRQDPGLGLRLIYFSYDVKMKEKGDIPEGYSVSREKKERFSLILESASTNQTSMYLCASSPGGPRPTQYFGPGTRLTVL.

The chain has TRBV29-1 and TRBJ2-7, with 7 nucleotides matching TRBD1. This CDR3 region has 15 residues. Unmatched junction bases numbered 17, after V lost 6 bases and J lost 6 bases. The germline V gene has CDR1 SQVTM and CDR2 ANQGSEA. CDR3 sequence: CSVLPATGVRTEQYF. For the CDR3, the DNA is TGCAGCGTCCTTCCGGCCACAGGGGTCAGGACCGAGCAGTACTTC.

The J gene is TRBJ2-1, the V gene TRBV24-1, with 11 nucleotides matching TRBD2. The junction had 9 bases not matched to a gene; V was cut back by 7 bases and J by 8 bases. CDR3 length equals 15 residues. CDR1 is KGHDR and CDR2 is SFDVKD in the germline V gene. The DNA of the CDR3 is TGTGCCACCAGCGTTCTAGCGGGAGGACGCGATGAGCAGTTCTTC. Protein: CATSVLAGGRDEQFF.

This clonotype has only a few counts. The CDR3 spells CSANPGQGNTIYF. CDR3 nucleotides: TGCAGCGCCAATCCGGGACAAGGAAACACCATATATTTT. The V call is TRBV29-1, the J call TRBJ1-3; D is possibly TRBD1 (6 bases). V was shortened by 7 bases and J by 4 bases, with 14 bases between the two germline ends. The CDR3 runs to 13 residues. Germline V lookup: CDR1 SQVTM, CDR2 ANQGSEA.

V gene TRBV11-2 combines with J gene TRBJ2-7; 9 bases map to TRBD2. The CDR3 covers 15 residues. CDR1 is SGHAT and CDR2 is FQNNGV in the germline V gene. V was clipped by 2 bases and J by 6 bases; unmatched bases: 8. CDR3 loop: CASSLHSGSPREQYF. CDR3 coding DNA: TGTGCCAGCAGCTTACATAGCGGGAGCCCCCGCGAGCAGTACTTC.

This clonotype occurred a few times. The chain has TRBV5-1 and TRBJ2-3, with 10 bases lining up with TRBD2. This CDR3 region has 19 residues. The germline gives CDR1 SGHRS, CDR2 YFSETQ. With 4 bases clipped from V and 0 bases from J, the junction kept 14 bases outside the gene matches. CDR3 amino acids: CASSRTSGDARLSTDTQYF. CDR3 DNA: TGCGCCAGCAGCCGCACTAGCGGGGACGCTCGCCTAAGCACAGATACGCAGTATTTT.

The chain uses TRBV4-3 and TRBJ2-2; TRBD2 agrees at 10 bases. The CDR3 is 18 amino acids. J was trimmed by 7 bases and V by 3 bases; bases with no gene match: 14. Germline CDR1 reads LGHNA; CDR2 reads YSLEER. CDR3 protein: CASSQRGLATSYGGELFF. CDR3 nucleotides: TGCGCCAGCAGCCAGAGGGGACTAGCGACTTCCTACGGCGGGGAGCTGTTTTTT.

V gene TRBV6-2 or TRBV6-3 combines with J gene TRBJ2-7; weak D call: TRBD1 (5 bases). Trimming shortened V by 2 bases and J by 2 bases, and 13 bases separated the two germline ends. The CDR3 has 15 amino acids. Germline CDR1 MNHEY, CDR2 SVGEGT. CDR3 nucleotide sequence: TGTGCCAGCAGTTACAACCAGGGCTCCCCCTACGAGCAGTACTTC. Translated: CASSYNQGSPYEQYF.

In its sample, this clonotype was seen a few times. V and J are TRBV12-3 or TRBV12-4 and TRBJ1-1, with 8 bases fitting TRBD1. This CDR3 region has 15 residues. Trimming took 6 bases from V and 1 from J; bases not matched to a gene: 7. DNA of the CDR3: TGTGCCAGCAGCGCGCGCGGGACAGGGAACACTGAAGCTTTCTTT. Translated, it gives CASSARGTGNTEAFF.

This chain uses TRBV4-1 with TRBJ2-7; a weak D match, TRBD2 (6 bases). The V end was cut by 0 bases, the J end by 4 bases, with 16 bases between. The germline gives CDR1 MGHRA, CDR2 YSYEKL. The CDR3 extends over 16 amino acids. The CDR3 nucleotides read TGCGCCAGCAGCCAAGATCGATATGACGGGGGTTACGAGCAGTACTTC. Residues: CASSQDRYDGGYEQYF.

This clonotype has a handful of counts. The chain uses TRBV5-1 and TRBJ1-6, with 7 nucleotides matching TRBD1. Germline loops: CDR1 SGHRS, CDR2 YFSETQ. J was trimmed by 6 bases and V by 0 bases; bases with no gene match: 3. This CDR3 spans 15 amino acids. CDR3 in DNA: TGCGCCAGCAGCTTGGGGGACAGCCTTAATTCACCCCTCCACTTT. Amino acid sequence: CASSLGDSLNSPLHF.

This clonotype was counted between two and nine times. For the CDR3, the DNA is TGTGCCAGCAGTCTTAGACAGGGGAGGGGAGAGACCCAGTACTTC. Its protein product is CASSLRQGRGETQYF. The chain combines TRBV12-3 or TRBV12-4 with TRBJ2-5; D is perhaps TRBD1 (8 bases). The CDR3 sequence is 15 residues long. Deletions cut 5 bases from V and 4 bases from J, with 17 bases between.

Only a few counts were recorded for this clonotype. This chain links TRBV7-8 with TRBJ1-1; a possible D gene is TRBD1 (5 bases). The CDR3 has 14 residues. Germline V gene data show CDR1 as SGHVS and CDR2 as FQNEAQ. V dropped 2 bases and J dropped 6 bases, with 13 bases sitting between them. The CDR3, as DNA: TGTGCCAGCAGCTTACAGGGCCTGGCCGCTGAAGCTTTCTTT. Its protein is CASSLQGLAAEAFF.

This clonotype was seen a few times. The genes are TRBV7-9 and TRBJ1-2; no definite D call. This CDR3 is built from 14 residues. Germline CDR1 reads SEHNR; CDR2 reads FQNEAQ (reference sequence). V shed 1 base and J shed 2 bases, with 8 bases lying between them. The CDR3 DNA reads TGTGCCAGCAGCTTAGGCGAGGAGAACTATGGCTACACCTTC. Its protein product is CASSLGEENYGYTF.

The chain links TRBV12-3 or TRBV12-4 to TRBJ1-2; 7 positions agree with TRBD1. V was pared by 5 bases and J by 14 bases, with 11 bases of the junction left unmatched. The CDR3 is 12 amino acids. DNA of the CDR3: TGTGCCAGCAGTCCTGGGACAGCCGCTAGGACCTTC. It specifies CASSPGTAARTF.

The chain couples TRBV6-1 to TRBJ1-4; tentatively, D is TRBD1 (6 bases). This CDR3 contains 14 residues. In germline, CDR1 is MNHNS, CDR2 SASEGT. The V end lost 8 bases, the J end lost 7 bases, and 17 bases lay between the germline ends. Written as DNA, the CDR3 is TGTGCCAGCCGAGCGGGTCAGGGGAGTGAAAAACTGTTTTTT. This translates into CASRAGQGSEKLFF.

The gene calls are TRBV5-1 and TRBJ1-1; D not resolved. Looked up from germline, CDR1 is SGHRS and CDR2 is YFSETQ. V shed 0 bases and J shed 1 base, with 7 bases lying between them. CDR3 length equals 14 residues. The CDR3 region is CASSLGHKNTEAFF. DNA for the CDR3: TGCGCCAGCAGCTTGGGGCACAAGAACACTGAAGCTTTCTTT.

The CDR3 DNA sequence: TGTGCCAGCAGTCCACGGGGGCAAGTAACCGGGGAGCTGTTTTTT. It translates to CASSPRGQVTGELFF. The chain has TRBV12-3 or TRBV12-4 and TRBJ2-2, with D perhaps assigned TRBD1 or TRBD2 (6 bases each). The CDR3 has 15 residues. The V end was cut by 5 bases, the J end by 5 bases, with 15 bases between.

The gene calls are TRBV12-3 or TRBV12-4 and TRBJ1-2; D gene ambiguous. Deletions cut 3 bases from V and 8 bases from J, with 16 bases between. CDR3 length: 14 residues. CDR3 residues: CASSFGTGLEGYTF. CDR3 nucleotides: TGTGCCAGCAGTTTTGGTACGGGCCTGGAGGGCTACACCTTC.

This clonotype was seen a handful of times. CDR3 region: CASSFLVGGGHTGELFF. The CDR3 DNA follows: TGTGCCAGCAGTTTTCTTGTGGGGGGAGGTCACACCGGGGAGCTGTTTTTT. The V and J genes are TRBV12-3 or TRBV12-4 and TRBJ2-2, with D tentatively TRBD2 (6 bases). Trimming took off 3 bases at V and 3 bases at J, with 17 bases between the two ends. The CDR3 extends over 17 amino acids.

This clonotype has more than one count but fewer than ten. CDR3 DNA: TGTGCCAGCAGCCTTCACAGAGATAATTCACCCCTCCACTTT. Translation: CASSLHRDNSPLHF. The J gene is TRBJ1-6, the V gene TRBV3-1, with D hard to call. The CDR3 has 14 amino acids. Germline V CDR1 and CDR2: LGHDT, YNNKEL (reference sequence). V was trimmed by 4 bases and J by 5 bases, leaving 9 bases between them.

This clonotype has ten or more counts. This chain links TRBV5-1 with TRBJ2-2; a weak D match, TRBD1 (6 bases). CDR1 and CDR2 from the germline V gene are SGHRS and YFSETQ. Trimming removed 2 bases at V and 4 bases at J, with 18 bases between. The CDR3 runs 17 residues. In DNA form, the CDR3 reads TGCGCCAGCAGCTTCGGACAGACGTTAAAAAGCACCGGGGAGCTGTTTTTT. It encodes CASSFGQTLKSTGELFF.

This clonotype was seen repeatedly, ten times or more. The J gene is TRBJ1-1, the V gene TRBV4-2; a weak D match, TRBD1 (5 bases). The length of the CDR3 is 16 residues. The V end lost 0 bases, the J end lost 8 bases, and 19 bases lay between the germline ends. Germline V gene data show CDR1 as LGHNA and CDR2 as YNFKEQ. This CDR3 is CASSQEGSWGVGEAFF. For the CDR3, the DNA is TGTGCCAGCAGCCAAGAGGGGAGCTGGGGGGTAGGAGAAGCTTTCTTT.

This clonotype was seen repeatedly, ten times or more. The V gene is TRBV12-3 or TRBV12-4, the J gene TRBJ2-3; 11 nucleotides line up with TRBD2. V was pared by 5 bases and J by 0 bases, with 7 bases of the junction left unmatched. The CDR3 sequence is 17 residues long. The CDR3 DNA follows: TGTGCCAGCAGTCCCACGAGGACTAGCGGGAGCACAGATACGCAGTATTTT. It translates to CASSPTRTSGSTDTQYF.

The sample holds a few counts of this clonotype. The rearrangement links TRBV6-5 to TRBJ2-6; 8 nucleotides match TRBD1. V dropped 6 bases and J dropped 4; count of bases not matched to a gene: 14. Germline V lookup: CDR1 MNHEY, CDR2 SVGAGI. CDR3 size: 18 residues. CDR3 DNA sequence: TGTGCCAGCAGCCGCCCCGGACAGGGATCGAGCGGGGCCAACGTCCTGACTTTC. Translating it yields CASSRPGQGSSGANVLTF.

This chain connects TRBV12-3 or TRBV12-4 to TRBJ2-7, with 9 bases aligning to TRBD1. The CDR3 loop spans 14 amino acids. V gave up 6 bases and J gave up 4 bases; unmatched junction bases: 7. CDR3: CASSFGTGSYEQYF. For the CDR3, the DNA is TGTGCCAGCAGCTTCGGGACAGGGAGTTACGAGCAGTACTTC.

The CDR3 spells CASSSGDRGLTDTQYF. CDR3 DNA sequence: TGTGCCAGCAGTTCAGGGGACAGGGGGCTCACAGATACGCAGTATTTT. This chain uses TRBV28 with TRBJ2-3; 12 nucleotides match TRBD1. The trim removed 4 bases at V and 2 bases at J, leaving 4 bases unmatched. Germline V CDR1 and CDR2: MDHEN, SYDVKM. The CDR3 has 16 residues.